Listed below are T cell receptor beta chains from one sample, sequenced in a study of tumor-infiltrating lymphocytes in glioblastoma multiforme. TCRdb reprocessed the multiplex PCR reads via MiXCR and lists one record per CDR3 protein. The table shows about 32,000 distinct CDR3 sequences, with around 55% occurring only once. The source material was brain tumor tissue. Receptor source: a male donor with glioblastoma. CDR3s include the opening cysteine and the closing phenylalanine or tryptophan. D genes are given only for firm matches. Some rows mark clone size as missing; the rest say once, few, many or name a class of expanded clone.

TRBD1	13	TRBJ2-2	TRBV12-3/TRBV12-4	.	CASSLTGNGKLFF	TGTGCCAGCAGTCTGACAGGGAACGGGAAGCTGTTTTTT
.	12	TRBJ2-5	TRBV29-1	few	CSAGQPQETQYF	TGCAGCGCCGGACAGCCCCAAGAGACCCAGTACTTC
.	13	TRBJ1-1	TRBV19	.	CASSIDPLSGAFF	TGTGCCAGTAGTATAGATCCTTTAAGTGGAGCTTTCTTT
TRBD1	17	TRBJ2-3	TRBV20-1	.	CSARPIPRDSLTGTQYF	TGCAGTGCACGGCCAATCCCCCGGGACAGTCTCACAGGTACGCAGTATTTT
.	14	TRBJ1-2	TRBV10-3	many	CAITGTSSNYGYTF	TGTGCCATCACTGGGACGTCCTCTAACTATGGCTACACCTTC
.	14	TRBJ2-7	TRBV5-6	.	CASSLARGGYEQYF	TGTGCCAGCAGCTTGGCAAGGGGCGGCTACGAGCAGTATTTC
.	13	TRBJ2-7	TRBV12-3/TRBV12-4	medium-sized	CASSYVQSYEQYF	TGTGCCAGCAGCTATGTACAGAGCTACGAGCAGTACTTC
.	11	TRBJ2-3	TRBV12-3/TRBV12-4	few	CTSSVADMQYF	TGTACCAGCAGCGTAGCAGATATGCAGTATTTT
.	16	TRBJ2-4	TRBV19	.	CASSIDRSSAKNIQYF	TGTGCCAGTAGTATAGATCGCAGCTCCGCCAAAAACATTCAGTACTTC
.	11	TRBJ2-1	TRBV29-1	.	CSAGPGNEQFF	TGCAGCGCCGGACCAGGCAATGAGCAGTTCTTC
.	11	TRBJ2-1	TRBV10-1	many	CASSESVGMFF	TGCGCCAGCAGTGAGTCGGTCGGTATGTTCTTC
TRBD2	16	TRBJ2-5	TRBV20-1	.	CRARDRLAGGQETQYF	TGCAGAGCTAGAGACCGACTAGCGGGGGGGCAAGAGACCCAGTACTTC
TRBD1	19	TRBJ2-4	TRBV20-1	.	CGARDPDRGIRKAKNIHYF	TGCGGTGCTAGAGACCCGGACAGGGGGATTCGGAAAGCCAAAAACATTCACTATTTC
.	14	TRBJ2-7	TRBV5-4	.	CASSPSVRAPQQYF	TGTGCCAGCAGCCCCTCTGTAAGGGCGCCCCAGCAGTACTTC
.	11	TRBJ2-2	TRBV6-2/TRBV6-3	few	CASRTTGELFF	TGTGCCAGCAGGACCACCGGGGAGCTGTTTTTT
TRBD2	16	TRBJ2-7	TRBV3-1	few	CASSPTSGISSYEQYF	TGTGCCAGCAGCCCGACTAGCGGAATATCCTCCTACGAGCAGTACTTC
TRBD2	17	TRBJ2-1	TRBV2	many	CASSEAKLAGPYNEQFF	TGTGCCAGCAGTGAAGCGAAACTAGCGGGACCCTACAATGAGCAGTTCTTC
TRBD2	14	TRBJ2-3	TRBV24-1	few	CATSASGSRDTQYF	TGTGCCACCAGTGCTAGCGGGAGCCGGGATACGCAGTATTTT
.	13	TRBJ2-1	TRBV4-1	.	CASSQVSGEEQFF	TGCGCCAGCAGCCAGGTATCGGGGGAAGAGCAGTTCTTC
.	14	TRBJ2-6	TRBV11-2	.	CASSRPSGANVLTF	TGTGCCAGCAGCCGCCCCTCTGGGGCCAACGTCCTGACTTTC
TRBD1	16	TRBJ2-5	TRBV6-2/TRBV6-3	many	CASSSTGQAMEETQYF	TGTGCCAGCAGTTCGACGGGACAGGCCATGGAGGAGACCCAGTACTTC
.	17	TRBJ1-6	TRBV6-5	.	CASSHLGQSSYNSPLHF	TGTGCCAGCAGTCACTTGGGGCAGAGCTCCTATAATTCACCCCTCCACTTT
TRBD2	13	TRBJ2-7	TRBV20-1	.	CSTDGLAGVGQYF	TGCAGCACAGACGGGCTAGCGGGAGTGGGGCAGTACTTC
.	15	TRBJ1-2	TRBV5-5	.	CASSLSSEKGYGYTF	TGTGCCAGCAGCTTGTCCTCGGAAAAAGGTTATGGCTACACCTTC
TRBD2	17	TRBJ2-2	TRBV4-1	many	CASSQETSGIYTGELFF	TGCGCCAGCAGCCAAGAGACTAGCGGGATTTACACCGGGGAGCTGTTTTTT
.	14	TRBJ1-1	TRBV5-1	medium-sized	CASSLEGSSTEAFF	TGCGCCAGCAGCTTGGAGGGGAGTAGCACTGAAGCTTTCTTT
TRBD1	14	TRBJ1-1	TRBV7-3	.	CASSFGTGSGEAFF	TGTGCCAGCAGCTTCGGGACAGGGAGTGGTGAAGCTTTCTTT
.	15	TRBJ2-5	TRBV11-3	.	CASSAPAGAEETQYF	TGTGCCAGCAGCGCCCCCGCCGGGGCCGAAGAGACCCAGTACTTC
.	14	TRBJ2-7	TRBV7-9	few	CASSLPTRGYEQYF	TGTGCCAGCAGCTTACCTACCCGGGGGTACGAGCAGTACTTC
TRBD1	13	TRBJ2-7	TRBV29-1	.	CSVASRGQYGQYF	TGTAGCGTTGCAAGTAGGGGGCAGTACGGGCAGTACTTC
.	14	TRBJ1-2	TRBV3-1	.	CASSPGTQNYGYTF	TGTGCCAGCAGCCCGGGGACACAAAACTATGGCTACACCTTC
TRBD2	14	TRBJ2-5	TRBV6-1	few	CDSSETSAQETQYF	TGTGACAGCAGTGAGACTAGCGCCCAAGAGACCCAGTACTTC
.	11	TRBJ1-2	TRBV29-1	many	CSARHGAGYTF	TGCAGCGCCCGCCACGGGGCTGGCTACACCTTC
.	14	TRBJ1-2	TRBV5-5	.	CASSDWGSLYGCTF	TGTGCCAGCAGTGACTGGGGGTCGCTCTATGGCTGCACCTTC
.	15	TRBJ1-1	TRBV10-3	.	CATNEGGQTNTEAFF	TGTGCCACCAATGAGGGGGGCCAGACTAACACTGAAGCTTTCTTT
TRBD2	17	TRBJ2-6	TRBV6-6	.	CASGRLAGGTGANALTF	TGTGCCAGCGGGCGACTAGCGGGAGGGACTGGGGCCAACGCCCTGACTTTC
TRBD1	17	TRBJ1-1	TRBV28	few	CAGSSQSKQGGNTEAFF	TGTGCCGGCAGTTCCCAGAGTAAACAGGGGGGGAACACTGAAGCTTTCTTT
.	13	TRBJ2-7	TRBV7-8	many	CASSSQVSYEQYF	TGTGCCAGCAGCTCCCAAGTAAGCTACGAGCAGTACTTC
.	13	TRBJ2-3	TRBV20-1	many	CSVDRKGTDTQYF	TGCAGTGTTGACAGGAAAGGCACAGATACGCAGTATTTT
.	14	TRBJ2-7	TRBV20-1	.	CNASIEGFGYERYF	TGCAATGCTAGTATTGAAGGATTTGGCTACGAGCGGTACTTC
.	16	TRBJ2-5	TRBV7-9	.	CASRNTGPRAQETQYF	TGTGCCAGCAGGAATACCGGGCCCCGTGCCCAAGAGACCCAGTACTTC
.	16	TRBJ2-7	TRBV6-1	.	CASNEGPSPIVYEQYF	TGTGCCAGCAATGAAGGTCCTAGCCCAATCGTCTACGAGCAGTACTTC
.	15	TRBJ2-3	TRBV11-2	.	CASSLGGAGADTQYF	TGTGCCAGCAGCTTAGGCGGGGCGGGCGCAGATACGCAGTATTTT
.	13	TRBJ2-3	TRBV12-3/TRBV12-4	.	CASTPSPADTQYF	TGTGCCAGCACCCCCAGCCCCGCAGATACGCAGTATTTT
.	15	TRBJ1-1	TRBV11-2	.	CASSLYMGVNTEAFF	TGTGCCAGCAGCTTATATATGGGTGTGAACACTGAAGCTTTCTTT
TRBD2	14	TRBJ2-3	TRBV5-4	.	CASSLCGGADTQYF	TGTGCCAGCAGCTTGTGCGGGGGAGCAGATACTCAGTATTTT
TRBD2	19	TRBJ2-1	TRBV6-5	.	CASSLLAGKALGSYNEQFF	TGTGCCAGCAGTCTACTAGCGGGAAAGGCCCTTGGTTCCTACAATGAGCAGTTCTTC
.	13	TRBJ1-3	TRBV12-3/TRBV12-4	.	CASIPQGLDTIYF	TGTGCCAGCATTCCTCAGGGTTTAGACACCATATATTTT
.	14	TRBJ1-1	TRBV19	.	CASSIGMLNTEAFF	TGTGCCAGTAGTATTGGGATGTTGAACACTGAAGCTTTCTTT
TRBD1	14	TRBJ2-7	TRBV28	.	CASRGTGGIYEQYF	TGTGCCAGCAGGGGGACAGGGGGCATCTACGAGCAGTACTTC
.	13	TRBJ2-7	TRBV20-1	.	CSVRGVLTYEQYF	TGCAGTGTTAGGGGGGTCCTCACCTACGAGCAGTATTTC
.	14	TRBJ1-5	TRBV6-1	medium-sized	CASSEVQGRQPQHF	TGTGCCAGCAGTGAGGTACAGGGCCGTCAGCCCCAGCATTTT